There are many counts of the clone carrying this T cell receptor (beta chain). Its antigen is unidentified. Time point meaning: persistent/refractory GD, antithyroid drugs over 5 years with positive TRAb. PBMCs were the source of the RNA used for TCR sequencing. From each patient, around 10 milliliters of peripheral blood was drawn and collected into an EDTA anticoagulant tube. This specimen belongs to a study of regulatory T cells in long-lasting Graves disease. Study-wide points: Researchers examined only peripheral blood and not thyroid tissue. Persistent Graves' cases showed lower TCR diversity than newly diagnosed cases. The persistent group shared fewer than 3,500 public clonotypes, more than the approximately 930 shared by new patients.

Arm-PCR of CDR3 regions with iRepertoire HTBI primers generated TCR beta libraries. From the multiplex PCR reads, TCRdb called clonotypes with MiXCR, one entry per CDR3 protein. The repertoire includes fewer than 550,000 distinct CDR3 sequences, roughly a fifth of them detected once, and over 6% sits in the top ten. The receptor's source is a female donor with Graves disease. Sequenced material: peripheral blood mononuclear cells (PBMCs), taken when the disease was refractory, from a patient treated with antithyroid drugs.

CDR3 in DNA: TGTGCCAGCAGTTTTACTGGGGGGACCCAGTACTTC. Amino acids: CASSFTGGTQYF. This chain links TRBV27 with TRBJ2-5; D tentatively fits TRBD1 or TRBD2 (5 bases each). Per the germline V gene, CDR1 is MNHEY and CDR2 is SMNVEV (reference sequence). Trimming took 3 bases from V and 7 from J, leaving 9 bases between them. The CDR3 length is 12 residues.